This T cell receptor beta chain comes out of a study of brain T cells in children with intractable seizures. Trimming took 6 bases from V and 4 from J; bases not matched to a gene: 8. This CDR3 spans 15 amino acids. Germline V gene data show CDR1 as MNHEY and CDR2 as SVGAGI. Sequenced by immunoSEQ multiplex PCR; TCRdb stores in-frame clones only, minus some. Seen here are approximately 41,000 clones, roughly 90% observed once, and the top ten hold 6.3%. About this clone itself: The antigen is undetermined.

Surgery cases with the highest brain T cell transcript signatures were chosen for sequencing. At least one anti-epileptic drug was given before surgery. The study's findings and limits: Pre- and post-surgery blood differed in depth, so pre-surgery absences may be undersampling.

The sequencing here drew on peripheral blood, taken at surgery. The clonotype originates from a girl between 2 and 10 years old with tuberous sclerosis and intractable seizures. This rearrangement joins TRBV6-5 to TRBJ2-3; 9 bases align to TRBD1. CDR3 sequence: CASSGRDRVSDTQYF. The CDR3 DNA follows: TGTGCCAGCAGCGGCAGGGACAGGGTTTCAGATACGCAGTATTTT.